One and the same sample provided the 24 T cell receptor beta chains below, sequenced in a study of OX40 agonist ivuxolimab in advanced cancers. This table comes from immunoSEQ multiplex PCR, and its TCRdb copy is limited to in-frame clones, with some not included. This table has 45,000 to 55,000 clones, approximately 90% appearing once. Specimen: CD4+ or CD8+ T cells sorted from blood, collected in a trial of the OX40 agonist ivuxolimab. Receptors originate from an adult with an advanced solid tumor such as melanoma, head and neck, liver or kidney cancer.

CDR3 nucleotide sequence: TGTGCCAGCAGTTTATCCACCCACACTGAAGCTTTCTTT. Translated: CASSLSTHTEAFF. The J gene is TRBJ1-1, the V gene TRBV28; D not resolved. Deletions cut 1 base from V and 3 bases from J, with 6 bases between. This CDR3 region has 13 residues. The V gene's germline CDR1 is MDHEN and CDR2 SYDVKM.

This rearrangement joins TRBV7-9 to TRBJ1-1; weak D call: TRBD1 (5 bases). The V gene lost 5 bases and the J gene lost 5 bases, with 21 bases spanning the gap. CDR1 SEHNR and CDR2 FQNEAQ come from the germline V gene (reference sequence). The CDR3 extends over 16 amino acids. The chain's CDR3 is CASSKDTSYRGTEAFF. The CDR3 DNA is TGTGCCAGCAGCAAGGACACGTCCTATCGAGGGACTGAAGCTTTCTTT.

The chain couples TRBV2 to TRBJ2-2, with D tentatively TRBD2 (5 bases). From germline, CDR1 is SNHLY and CDR2 FYNNEI. Trimming pared 6 bases from V and 2 bases from J, leaving 10 bases between. The CDR3 has 14 residues. CDR3 DNA sequence: TGTGCCAGCAGGAGAGGGATTAACACCGGGGAGCTGTTTTTT. It specifies CASRRGINTGELFF.

This chain's CDR3 is CASSGPPGYTQYF. The CDR3 DNA is TGTGCCAGCAGCGGACCCCCCGGGTATACGCAGTATTTT. The V and J genes are TRBV9 and TRBJ2-3; D is unclear. The germline V and J ends were trimmed by 3 bases and 7 bases, with 12 bases remaining between them. The CDR3 is 13 amino acids. The germline gives CDR1 SGDLS, CDR2 YYNGEE.

The chain employs TRBV28 and TRBJ2-1, with 7 bases lining up with TRBD1. With 4 bases clipped from V and 4 bases from J, the junction kept 16 bases outside the gene matches. Germline CDR1 is MDHEN and CDR2 is SYDVKM. The CDR3 runs to 18 residues. The CDR3 reads CASSSAHTSGGDYNEQFF. In DNA form, the CDR3 reads TGTGCCAGCAGTTCAGCCCACACCTCAGGGGGAGATTACAATGAGCAGTTCTTC.

V is TRBV28 and J is TRBJ1-5, with 11 bases matching TRBD1. Per germline, CDR1 MDHEN and CDR2 SYDVKM. The CDR3 is made up of 14 amino acids. The V and J ends lost 8 bases and 5 bases, in that order; junction bases with no gene match: 5. The CDR3 spells CASGTGGFYQPQHF. DNA of the CDR3: TGTGCCAGCGGGACAGGGGGTTTTTATCAGCCCCAGCATTTT. The whole variable domain, remainder taken from reference TRBV28 and TRBJ1-5, is DVKVTQSSRYLVKRTGEKVFLECVQDMDHENMFWYRQDPGLGLRLIYFSYDVKMKEKGDIPEGYSVSREKKERFSLILESASTNQTSMYLCASGTGGFYQPQHFGDGTRLSIL.

The V and J genes are TRBV5-5 and TRBJ2-5, with 8 positions matching TRBD2. The assigned J gene may be wrong: the sequence end matches TRBJ2-7 better. Germline V gene sequence: CDR1 SGHKS, CDR2 YYEKEE (reference sequence). CDR3 length: 15 residues. The CDR3 region has the DNA TGTGCCAGCGGAGGGGCTGCGGGAGGAAGGTACGAGCAGTACTTC. This encodes CASGGAAGGRYEQYF.

The chain uses TRBV6-6 and TRBJ1-2; 9 bases align to TRBD1. The CDR3 sequence is 16 residues long. Unmatched junction bases numbered 11, after V lost 6 bases and J lost 3 bases. Per germline, CDR1 MNHNY and CDR2 SVGAGI (reference sequence). As DNA, the CDR3 is TGTGCCAGCAGGAGGCTCGGGACAGGGAGAGACTATGGCTACACCTTC. As protein: CASRRLGTGRDYGYTF.

CDR3 nucleotide sequence: TGTGCCAGTAGTATATATGCAGTCTCGGACACCGGGGAGCTGTTTTTT. It codes for CASSIYAVSDTGELFF. The chain joins TRBV19 to TRBJ2-2; no firm D call. The CDR3 runs 16 residues. Germline V CDR1 and CDR2: LNHDA, SQIVND (reference sequence). V lost 2 bases and J 3 bases, leaving 13 bases between the germline ends.

J is TRBJ1-1 and V is TRBV7-6; no clear D. CDR1 SGHVS and CDR2 FNYEAQ come from the germline V gene. The CDR3 sequence is 15 residues long. With 2 bases removed from V and 0 bases from J, the gap between germline ends came to 10 bases. CDR3 sequence reads: CASSLNPDLNTEAFF. Written as DNA, the CDR3 is TGTGCCAGCAGCTTAAACCCGGACTTGAACACTGAAGCTTTCTTT.

J is TRBJ1-5 and V is TRBV13; 9 bases match TRBD1. After removal of 5 bases from V and 7 bases from J, the junction contained 9 bases not matched to a gene. Germline-derived CDR1 and CDR2 are PRHDT and FYEKMQ (reference sequence). This CDR3 has 15 amino acids. In DNA, the CDR3 is TGTGCCAGCAGCCTGGGACAGGGAATGGGACAGCCCCAGCATTTT. It encodes CASSLGQGMGQPQHF.

This clone is a singleton in its sample. The chain uses TRBV10-2 and TRBJ2-5; no reliable D call. Trimming left V 6 bases short and J 2 bases short, with 7 bases between. The length of the CDR3 is 12 residues. Germline-derived CDR1 and CDR2 are WSHSY and SAAADI. The CDR3 reads CASREIQETQYF. The CDR3 bases are TGCGCCAGCAGAGAGATACAAGAGACCCAGTACTTC.

The chain joins TRBV11-2 to TRBJ1-1; D is uncertain. Germline V gene lookup returns CDR1 SGHAT and CDR2 FQNNGV. Between the trimmed V and J ends, which lost 7 bases and 2 bases, there was a span of 23 bases. The length of the CDR3 is 17 residues. CDR3 coding DNA: TGTGCCAGCAACACCTGGGCGGGCAGCATGCTAAACACTGAAGCTTTCTTT. Translating gives CASNTWAGSMLNTEAFF.

This clone was found once. The chain's CDR3 is CASSYSRAGVGETQYF. As DNA, the CDR3 is TGTGCCAGCAGTTACTCGAGAGCGGGAGTGGGAGAGACCCAGTACTTC. This sequence joins TRBV6-5 and TRBJ2-5, with 8 bases aligning to TRBD2. J was trimmed by 4 bases and V by 0 bases; bases with no gene match: 7. Germline V lookup: CDR1 MNHEY, CDR2 SVGAGI. This CDR3 spans 16 amino acids.

The chain uses TRBV19 and TRBJ2-3; tentatively, D is TRBD1 (6 bases). Trimming took off 6 bases at V and 5 bases at J, with 9 bases between the two ends. The germline V gene has CDR1 LNHDA and CDR2 SQIVND (reference sequence). This CDR3 has 12 amino acids. CDR3 loop: CASRLRGDTQYF. DNA of the CDR3: TGTGCCAGTAGACTCAGGGGAGATACGCAGTATTTT.

The chain has TRBV15 and TRBJ1-2; D remains unclear. Germline V lookup: CDR1 LNHNV, CDR2 YYDKDF (reference sequence). V gave up 4 bases and J gave up 3 bases, with 12 bases separating them. The CDR3 extends over 14 amino acids. CDR3: CATSKRVGDYGYTF. Written as DNA, the CDR3 is TGTGCCACCAGCAAGAGGGTCGGGGACTATGGCTACACCTTC.

The rearrangement joins TRBV20-1 to TRBJ2-7; no clear D gene. This CDR3 spans 11 amino acids. From germline, CDR1 is DFQATT and CDR2 SNEGSKA (reference sequence). Trimming left V 6 bases short and J 3 bases short, with 9 bases between. The CDR3 is CSASQVYEQYF. The CDR3 DNA reads TGCAGTGCCTCGCAAGTCTACGAGCAGTACTTC.

This chain connects TRBV28 to TRBJ1-1, with D perhaps matching TRBD1 (6 bases). The CDR3 sequence is 13 residues long. Germline V CDR1 and CDR2: MDHEN, SYDVKM. V lost 6 bases and J lost 6, with 14 bases in between. The CDR3 coding sequence is TGTGCCAGCAGCCGCAGGGGATGGGCTGAAGCTTTCTTT. Its translation: CASSRRGWAEAFF.

The CDR3 region has the DNA TGCGCCAGCAGCCAAGATCGGGGAACTAATGAAAAACTGTTTTTT. It yields the protein CASSQDRGTNEKLFF. This sequence joins TRBV4-1 and TRBJ1-4, with D unresolved. CDR3 length equals 15 residues. The ends were cut back, 0 bases at V and 1 base at J, with 6 bases in the middle. The germline gives CDR1 MGHRA, CDR2 YSYEKL.

CDR3 DNA sequence: TGTGCCAGCAGCTGGAAACGGAGCTCCTACGAGCAGTACTTC. This codes for CASSWKRSSYEQYF. The V gene is TRBV5-6, the J gene TRBJ2-7; D gene ambiguous. Trimming left V 3 bases short and J 0 bases short, with 10 bases between. CDR1 is SGHDT, CDR2 YYEEEE, per germline. The CDR3 length is 14 residues.

This chain links TRBV5-1 with TRBJ2-5, with 8 nucleotides matching TRBD1. The last part of the DNA fits TRBJ2-7 better; the J call may be wrong. The CDR3 is made up of 15 amino acids. The germline gives CDR1 SGHRS, CDR2 YFSETQ. The chain's CDR3 is CASSHAGTGIYEQYF. The CDR3 coding sequence is TGCGCCAGCAGTCATGCCGGGACAGGCATCTACGAGCAGTACTTC.

This clone was seen only a few times. This chain joins TRBV10-2 and TRBJ1-2; 11 nucleotides align to TRBD1. Germline assignment: CDR1 WSHSY and CDR2 SAAADI. V was pared by 0 bases and J by 4 bases, with 7 bases of the junction left unmatched. The CDR3 is made up of 17 amino acids. The CDR3 nucleotides read TGCGCCAGCAGTGAGTCGAGGACAGGGGGCCAGGGCTATGGCTACACCTTC. Its protein is CASSESRTGGQGYGYTF.

CDR3: CASSSLFSSTFTGELFF. The CDR3 DNA is TGTGCCAGCAGTTCCCTTTTTAGCAGCACCTTCACCGGGGAGCTGTTTTTT. The chain employs TRBV28 and TRBJ2-2, with unresolved D. The germline V gene has CDR1 MDHEN and CDR2 SYDVKM. The V gene lost 4 bases and the J gene lost 4 bases, with 19 bases spanning the gap. This CDR3 has 17 amino acids.

This clone was observed a few times. This sequence joins TRBV10-3 and TRBJ2-7; D gene unclear. Germline loops: CDR1 ENHRY, CDR2 SYGVKD. The CDR3 length is 13 residues. Trimming took off 7 bases at V and 1 base at J, with 11 bases between the two ends. The CDR3 here is CAIKGRESYEQYF. CDR3 in DNA: TGTGCCATCAAGGGCCGCGAATCCTACGAGCAGTACTTC.